These T cell receptor beta chains were read from a single sample in a study of cytomegalovirus exposure and HLA in healthy donors. The repertoire was sequenced with immunoSEQ multiplex PCR; TCRdb's copy has only in-frame clones and lacks some. The sample records approximately 160,000 clones, 65% to 85% being singletons. The sequenced material came from PBMCs. All receptors derive from a woman in her forties in good health and CMV-seropositive. Both conserved end residues are part of each CDR3. D genes are given only for firm matches. Clone size is stated in some rows and not others, as once, few, many or a class when expanded.

CDR3nt | CDR3aa | len | j_gene | v_gene | d_gene | abundance
TGTGCCAGCAGCGCCGATACAGGGGGTTCACCCCTCCACTTT | CASSADTGGSPLHF | 14 | TRBJ1-6 | TRBV9 | TRBD1 | -
TGTGCCAGCAGTTACTCGGGACTCGACGGTGGAAACACCATATATTTT | CASSYSGLDGGNTIYF | 16 | TRBJ1-3 | TRBV6-5 | - | -
TGTGCCAGCAGCGGAATGGGGGGTCAGCCCCAGCATTTT | CASSGMGGQPQHF | 13 | TRBJ1-5 | TRBV7-2 | - | -
TGCAGCGGAGACAACGGGGGTGAAGCTTTCTTT | CSGDNGGEAFF | 11 | TRBJ1-1 | TRBV29-1 | - | -
TGTGCCAGTAGGCGGACAGGGCCGGACACCGGGGAGCTGTTTTTT | CASRRTGPDTGELFF | 15 | TRBJ2-2 | TRBV19 | TRBD1 | -
TGTGCCAGCAGCTCTATCCCGACAGGTTCTAACTATGGCTACACCTTC | CASSSIPTGSNYGYTF | 16 | TRBJ1-2 | TRBV7-2 | - | -
TGCGCCAGCAGCCCGGGACTTTCCTACGAGCAGTACTTC | CASSPGLSYEQYF | 13 | TRBJ2-7 | TRBV4-1 | - | -
TGTGCCAGCAGCCCCGACGGGTCGTTCAATGAGCAGTTCTTC | CASSPDGSFNEQFF | 14 | TRBJ2-1 | TRBV11-2 | - | -
TGTGCCAGCAGCCCCGGTCGGGATACGCAGTATTTT | CASSPGRDTQYF | 12 | TRBJ2-3 | TRBV7-2 | - | -
TGTGCCAGAAGCCCCTCGGGTAGGGGTAATAAATGGGGAACTGAAGCTTTCTTT | CARSPSGRGNKWGTEAFF | 18 | TRBJ1-1 | TRBV5-3 | - | -
TGTGCCAGCTCACCCCTCGACAGGGAGGCTGAAGCTTTCTTT | CASSPLDREAEAFF | 14 | TRBJ1-1 | TRBV18 | TRBD1 | -
TGCGCCAGCAGCTTGGCCCTCGGGGGGGCGGGTTTCGACACTGAAGCTTTCTTT | CASSLALGGAGFDTEAFF | 18 | TRBJ1-1 | TRBV5-1 | - | few
TGTGCCAGCTCGGAGGTGACAGGGGACACTGAAGCTTTCTTT | CASSEVTGDTEAFF | 14 | TRBJ1-1 | TRBV18 | TRBD1 | -
TGTGCCAGCAGTTGGGGACAGGTTTATAATTCACCCCTCCACTTT | CASSWGQVYNSPLHF | 15 | TRBJ1-6 | TRBV28 | TRBD1 | -
TGTGCCAGCAGCTTGGGAGGCGGCAATCAGCCCCAGCATTTT | CASSLGGGNQPQHF | 14 | TRBJ1-5 | TRBV5-5 | - | once
TGTGCCTGGAGTGTACAGGGGAAAGCTTTCTTT | CAWSVQGKAFF | 11 | TRBJ1-1 | TRBV30 | TRBD1 | -
TGTGCCAGCAGCGTAGAGACAGGGGTGAACACTGAAGCTTTCTTT | CASSVETGVNTEAFF | 15 | TRBJ1-1 | TRBV9 | TRBD1 | -
TGTGCTAGTGGTTCTGGCAGGGGAGGGGAGACCCAGTACTTC | CASGSGRGGETQYF | 14 | TRBJ2-5 | TRBV12-5 | - | -